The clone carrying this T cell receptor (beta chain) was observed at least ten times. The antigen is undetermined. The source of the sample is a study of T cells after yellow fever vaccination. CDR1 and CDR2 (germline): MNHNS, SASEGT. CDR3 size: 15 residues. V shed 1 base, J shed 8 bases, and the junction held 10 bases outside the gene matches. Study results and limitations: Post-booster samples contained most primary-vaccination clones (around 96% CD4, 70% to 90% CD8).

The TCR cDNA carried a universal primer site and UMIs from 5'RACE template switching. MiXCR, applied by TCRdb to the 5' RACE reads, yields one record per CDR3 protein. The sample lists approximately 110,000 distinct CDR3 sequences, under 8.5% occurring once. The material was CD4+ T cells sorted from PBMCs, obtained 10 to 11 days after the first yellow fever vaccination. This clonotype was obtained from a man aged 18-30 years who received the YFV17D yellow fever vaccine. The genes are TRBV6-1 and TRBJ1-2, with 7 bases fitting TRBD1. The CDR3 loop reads CASSEGRDRVSGYTF. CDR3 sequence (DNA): TGTGCCAGCAGTGAAGGTCGAGACAGGGTTTCAGGCTACACCTTC.